This TCR beta chain stems from a study of cytomegalovirus exposure and HLA in healthy donors. The PCR had 60 Vbeta and 13 Jbeta primers. Here immunoSEQ multiplex PCR was the method, and the copy in TCRdb shows in-frame clones only, minus some. The table lists 150,000 or so clones, around 82% of them singletons. Study conclusions and caveats: Listed as cytomegalovirus-associated were 150 to 200 TCR beta chains. Several V segments, TRBV6-2 and TRBV6-3 among them, could not be told apart and were dropped. Clonal expansion, a later analysis showed, was greater in HLA-associated TCR beta chains than in equally common others.

V was clipped by 4 bases and J by 2 bases, with 9 bases between them. The CDR3 extends over 14 amino acids. The germline gives CDR1 MRHNA, CDR2 SNTAGT. A remark on this clone: What it binds is not known.

The receptor was isolated from a man younger than 35 in good health and CMV-seropositive. V and J are TRBV6-4 and TRBJ1-5; D not resolved. Sequencing was done on a sample of PBMCs. The CDR3, as DNA: TGTGCCAGCAGTGTGCCGGAGCGCAATCAGCCCCAGCATTTT. This gives the protein CASSVPERNQPQHF.